Below, one T cell receptor beta chain is given with its context. No antigen is known for it. Patients had resection in Japan or China between 2014 and 2017. Each case's diagnosis was confirmed by two pathologists on H&E. The CDR3 loop spans 16 amino acids. V trimming: 0 bases; J trimming: 5 bases; junction bases outside the gene matches: 9. Germline V gene lookup returns CDR1 MNHNY and CDR2 SVGAGI (reference sequence). This sample is part of a study of immune evolution from preneoplasia to lung adenocarcinoma. Study-wide points: Clonality was highest in normal lung, lower in later-stage lesions apparently. Top clone frequencies peaked in normal lung, apparently declining through invasive adenocarcinoma.

Assay: immunoSEQ multiplex PCR; the TCRdb copy retains only in-frame clones and omits some. The data show around 5,000 clones, about three quarters seen once. Sequencing was done on a sample of FFPE normal lung tissue adjacent to the tumor. The chain combines TRBV6-6 with TRBJ1-1; TRBD1 agrees at 7 bases. This receptor was identified in a person aged 55-75 years with lung adenocarcinoma. CDR3 protein: CASSYSTGAIVTEAFF. The DNA of the CDR3 is TGTGCCAGCAGTTACTCAACAGGGGCAATTGTAACTGAAGCTTTCTTT.